Given below is one T cell receptor beta chain in context. Its target is not known. Each specimen consisted of about 0.9-10 million cryopreserved PBMC prior to extraction of DNA. The CDR3 is made up of 12 amino acids. The V and J ends lost 3 bases and 6 bases, in that order; junction bases with no gene match: 3. The germline CDR1 and CDR2 sequences are SGHKS and YYEKEE (reference sequence). The data were taken from a study of long-term antiretroviral therapy in people with HIV. Study findings and constraints: Post-ART samples showed increased diversity that remained below transplant donor control levels.

At the survey level, the v3.0 immunoSEQ assay was run. This table comes from immunoSEQ multiplex PCR, and its TCRdb copy is limited to in-frame clones, with some not included. The sample shows under 35,000 clones, roughly 96% of them seen only once. This clonotype was sampled from a man aged 30-40 years with HIV. This specimen consisted of unsorted PBMCs, obtained approximately 6.6 years after starting antiretroviral therapy. The V call is TRBV5-5, the J call TRBJ2-7, with TRBD1 identical over 7 bases. CDR3 loop: CASSWTGLEQYF. CDR3 in DNA: TGTGCCAGCAGCTGGACAGGCCTCGAGCAGTACTTC.